This T cell receptor beta chain was captured by sequencing in a study of cytotoxic CD8 clonotypes in ibrutinib-treated CLL. This CDR3 comprises 18 residues. Germline V CDR1 and CDR2: SGDLS, YYNGEE. The V gene end was trimmed by 0 bases and the J gene end by 3 bases; junction bases not matched to a gene: 9. Here immunoSEQ multiplex PCR was the method, and the copy in TCRdb shows in-frame clones only, minus some. The table has about 39,000 clones, 65% to 70% seen once; the top ten hold 6% to 8%. This chain links TRBV9 with TRBJ1-3, with 10 bases aligning to TRBD1. The TCR sequence derives from a human donor with chronic lymphocytic leukemia. Sequenced here: PBMCs, sampled at disease progression, from a patient treated with ibrutinib. CDR3 residues: CASSVVSTGGAYGNTIYF. For the CDR3, the DNA is TGTGCCAGCAGCGTAGTATCGACAGGGGGCGCGTATGGAAACACCATATATTTT.